Following are 8 T cell receptor beta chains from one sample sequenced in a study of cytomegalovirus exposure and HLA in healthy donors. Method: immunoSEQ multiplex PCR; TCRdb's copy keeps in-frame clones and lacks some. The sample contains roughly 150,000 clones, approximately 90% of which appear only once. Sample: PBMCs. Receptors originate from a man between 18 and 35 years old in good health and CMV-seronegative.

This chain joins TRBV27 and TRBJ2-1; 10 positions agree with TRBD2. Germline loops: CDR1 MNHEY, CDR2 SMNVEV (reference sequence). V trimming: 5 bases; J trimming: 0 bases; junction bases outside the gene matches: 7. The CDR3 spans 17 residues. CDR3 in DNA: TGTGCCAGCAGTCCTCGGACTAGCGGAAGCTCCTACAATGAGCAGTTCTTC. Translation: CASSPRTSGSSYNEQFF.

This chain connects TRBV6-5 to TRBJ1-2; 9 bases match TRBD1. Germline V CDR1 and CDR2: MNHEY, SVGAGI. There are 15 residues in the CDR3. V shed 7 bases and J 4 bases; nucleotides not matched to a gene: 10. CDR3 sequence (DNA): TGTGCCAGCATCAGGGGACAGGGCACCTTCTATGGCTACACCTTC. It is translated as CASIRGQGTFYGYTF.

This chain links TRBV30 with TRBJ2-7, with 7 bases aligning to TRBD1. CDR3 size: 15 residues. V was pared by 3 bases and J by 7 bases, with 15 bases of the junction left unmatched. CDR1 and CDR2 (germline): GTSNPN, SVGIG (reference sequence). The CDR3 bases are TGTGCCTGGAGGATTCAGGGGGTTGATTACGGGGAGCAGTACGTC. The encoded protein is CAWRIQGVDYGEQYV.

This clone was seen a single time. The V call is TRBV5-1, the J call TRBJ1-1, with 8 bases identical to TRBD1. Per germline, CDR1 SGHRS and CDR2 YFSETQ. The CDR3 loop spans 16 amino acids. With 0 bases clipped from V and 5 bases from J, the junction kept 9 bases outside the gene matches. CDR3 region: CASSLDQAGGRTEAFF. In DNA form, the CDR3 reads TGCGCCAGCAGCTTGGACCAAGCAGGGGGCAGGACTGAAGCTTTCTTT.

This chain links TRBV11-2 with TRBJ2-4; weak D call: TRBD2 (7 bases). Germline V lookup: CDR1 SGHAT, CDR2 FQNNGV. V shed 3 bases and J shed 3 bases, with 15 bases lying between them. The CDR3 runs to 16 residues. This CDR3 reads CASSFLYREGKNIQYF. The CDR3 DNA follows: TGTGCCAGCAGCTTTCTATACAGGGAGGGCAAAAACATTCAGTACTTC.

This chain connects TRBV9 to TRBJ2-1, with 7 bases identical to TRBD1. The CDR3 has 13 amino acids. Unmatched junction bases numbered 4, after V lost 4 bases and J lost 6 bases. Germline CDR1 is SGDLS and CDR2 is YYNGEE. CDR3 in amino acids: CASSPGTVNEQFF. In DNA form, the CDR3 reads TGTGCCAGCAGCCCCGGGACAGTCAATGAGCAGTTCTTC. The full variable domain, completed using reference TRBV9 and TRBJ2-1, is DSGVTQTPKHLITATGQRVTLRCSPRSGDLSVYWYQQSLDQGLQFLIQYYNGEERAKGNILERFSAQQFPDLHSELNLSSLELGDSALYFCASSPGTVNEQFFGPGTRLTVL.

The chain links TRBV4-1 to TRBJ1-5; 9 positions match TRBD1. This CDR3 region has 16 residues. The germline gives CDR1 MGHRA, CDR2 YSYEKL. With V trimmed by 4 bases and J by 4 bases, 8 bases remained unmatched. Written as DNA, the CDR3 is TGCGCCAGCAGCCTAAAAACAGGGGGCGAGAATCAGCCCCAGCATTTT. This translates into CASSLKTGGENQPQHF.

The chain employs TRBV19 and TRBJ2-2; 9 nucleotides agree with TRBD1. The V and J ends lost 5 bases and 6 bases, in that order; junction bases with no gene match: 7. The germline V gene encodes CDR1 LNHDA and CDR2 SQIVND (reference sequence). CDR3 size: 15 residues. Here the CDR3 DNA reads TGTGCCAGTAGTCACCGGGACAGGGAGTCCGGGGAGCTGTTTTTT. Protein: CASSHRDRESGELFF. Supplemented by reference TRBV19 and TRBJ2-2, the full variable domain reads DGGITQSPKYLFRKEGQNVTLSCEQNLNHDAMYWYRQDPGQGLRLIYYSQIVNDFQKGDIAEGYSVSREKKESFPLTVTSAQKNPTAFYLCASSHRDRESGELFFGEGSRLTVL.